These T cell receptor beta chains were read from a single sample in a study of control samples from healthy donors and cancer patients. The method was immunoSEQ multiplex PCR; TCRdb's version includes in-frame clones alone and lacks a portion of them. The table records about 80,000 clones, approximately 89% of them present only once. Sequenced input: blood. The receptors stem from a man between 50 and 59 years old in good health. CDR3s include the opening cysteine and the closing phenylalanine or tryptophan. A D gene is named only where the DNA matches it firmly. Clone size is shown for a subset of rows, as once, few, many or a class of expanded clone.

d_call: TRBD1
clone_size: -
v_call: TRBV27
cdr3_length: 14
j_call: TRBJ2-3
cdr3_nt: TGTGCCAGTTCCGGGACAGGGATGGTGGGTACGCAGTATTTT
cdr3_aa: CASSGTGMVGTQYF

d_call: TRBD2
clone_size: -
v_call: TRBV5-4
cdr3_length: 14
j_call: TRBJ2-7
cdr3_nt: TGTGCCAGCAGCTCGGGAGGGTTCCCCTACGAGCAGTACTTC
cdr3_aa: CASSSGGFPYEQYF

d_call: TRBD1
clone_size: -
v_call: TRBV20-1
cdr3_length: 11
j_call: TRBJ1-1
cdr3_nt: TGCGTAAGACAGGGGAACACTGAAGCTTTCTTT
cdr3_aa: CVRQGNTEAFF

d_call: -
clone_size: -
v_call: TRBV20-1
cdr3_length: 11
j_call: TRBJ1-2
cdr3_nt: TGCAGTGCTAGAGGACATTATGGCTACACCTTC
cdr3_aa: CSARGHYGYTF

d_call: -
clone_size: -
v_call: TRBV6-5
cdr3_length: 15
j_call: TRBJ2-1
cdr3_nt: TGTGCCAGCAGTCTCGGAGCGAACTCCTACAATGAGCAGTTCTTC
cdr3_aa: CASSLGANSYNEQFF

d_call: -
clone_size: -
v_call: TRBV3-1/TRBV3-2
cdr3_length: 15
j_call: TRBJ1-1
cdr3_nt: TGTGCCAGCAGCCCGGTCCCCGGCACTTACACTGAAGCTTTCTTT
cdr3_aa: CASSPVPGTYTEAFF

d_call: -
clone_size: medium-sized
v_call: TRBV9
cdr3_length: 15
j_call: TRBJ2-3
cdr3_nt: TGTGCCAGCAGCGTAGAGGACAGTGAGACAGATACGCAGTATTTT
cdr3_aa: CASSVEDSETDTQYF

d_call: TRBD1
clone_size: -
v_call: TRBV6-5
cdr3_length: 11
j_call: TRBJ2-1
cdr3_nt: TGTGCCAGCAGTAGGGGGCATGAGCAGTTCTTC
cdr3_aa: CASSRGHEQFF

d_call: -
clone_size: -
v_call: TRBV9
cdr3_length: 13
j_call: TRBJ1-2
cdr3_nt: TGTGCCAGCAGCGTAGGGGGTTTGACGTATCCCACCTTC
cdr3_aa: CASSVGGLTYPTF

d_call: TRBD1
clone_size: -
v_call: TRBV19
cdr3_length: 15
j_call: TRBJ2-2
cdr3_nt: TGTGCCAGTAGTAAGGGACAGGGGGTCCCCGGGGAGCTGTTTTTT
cdr3_aa: CASSKGQGVPGELFF

d_call: -
clone_size: -
v_call: TRBV9
cdr3_length: 13
j_call: TRBJ2-1
cdr3_nt: TGTGCCAGCAGCCCCCGACCCTACAATGAGCAGTTCTTC
cdr3_aa: CASSPRPYNEQFF

d_call: -
clone_size: -
v_call: TRBV5-5
cdr3_length: 14
j_call: TRBJ1-1
cdr3_nt: TGTGCCAGCAGCTTGGTACAGCTGAACACTGAAGCTTTCTTT
cdr3_aa: CASSLVQLNTEAFF

d_call: TRBD2
clone_size: -
v_call: TRBV5-1
cdr3_length: 15
j_call: TRBJ2-2
cdr3_nt: TGCGCCAGCAGCCTGGCGGGGGGCCGCACCGGGGAGCTGTTTTTT
cdr3_aa: CASSLAGGRTGELFF

d_call: -
clone_size: -
v_call: TRBV19
cdr3_length: 17
j_call: TRBJ1-5
cdr3_nt: TGTGCCAGTAACCTGACAGATCGGATGGATAGCAATCAGCCCCAGCATTTT
cdr3_aa: CASNLTDRMDSNQPQHF

d_call: -
clone_size: -
v_call: TRBV5-1
cdr3_length: 15
j_call: TRBJ2-2
cdr3_nt: TGCGCCAGCAGCTTTTATGACGGCGACACCGGGGAGCTGTTTTTT
cdr3_aa: CASSFYDGDTGELFF

d_call: -
clone_size: -
v_call: TRBV11-2
cdr3_length: 15
j_call: TRBJ1-5
cdr3_nt: TGTGCCAGCAGCAAAACCCCCGAACAGGGACAGCCCCAGCATTTT
cdr3_aa: CASSKTPEQGQPQHF

d_call: -
clone_size: -
v_call: TRBV7-9
cdr3_length: 13
j_call: TRBJ1-1
cdr3_nt: TGTGCCAGCAGTAAAGGGGGAGGCACTGAAGCTTTCTTT
cdr3_aa: CASSKGGGTEAFF

d_call: -
clone_size: -
v_call: TRBV7-8
cdr3_length: 16
j_call: TRBJ1-5
cdr3_nt: TGTGCCAGCAGCTTAGCCCCTACAGGGTTTGGGCAGCCCCAGCATTTT
cdr3_aa: CASSLAPTGFGQPQHF

d_call: -
clone_size: -
v_call: TRBV6-4
cdr3_length: 12
j_call: TRBJ2-2
cdr3_nt: TGTGCCAGCAGTGAAGAGACCGGGGAGCTGTTTTTT
cdr3_aa: CASSEETGELFF

d_call: -
clone_size: -
v_call: TRBV5-1
cdr3_length: 14
j_call: TRBJ1-1
cdr3_nt: TGCGCCAGCAGCTTGGCAGGGCCTAACACTGAAGCTTTCTTT
cdr3_aa: CASSLAGPNTEAFF

d_call: -
clone_size: -
v_call: TRBV19
cdr3_length: 14
j_call: TRBJ1-3
cdr3_nt: TGTGCCAGTAGTACCGGGGAGAGTGGAAACACCATATATTTT
cdr3_aa: CASSTGESGNTIYF

d_call: -
clone_size: -
v_call: TRBV27
cdr3_length: 14
j_call: TRBJ2-1
cdr3_nt: TGTGCCAGCAGTTTATCGAGCGGAAACAATGAGCAGTTCTTC
cdr3_aa: CASSLSSGNNEQFF

d_call: -
clone_size: -
v_call: TRBV30
cdr3_length: 12
j_call: TRBJ2-7
cdr3_nt: TGTGCCTGGAGGGGCCCAGCCTACGAGCAGTACTTC
cdr3_aa: CAWRGPAYEQYF

d_call: -
clone_size: -
v_call: TRBV2
cdr3_length: 14
j_call: TRBJ1-5
cdr3_nt: TGTGCCAGCAGTGACCTGGCGAGGGCTCAGCCCCAGCATTTT
cdr3_aa: CASSDLARAQPQHF

d_call: -
clone_size: -
v_call: TRBV29-1
cdr3_length: 10
j_call: TRBJ2-5
cdr3_nt: TGCAGCACCGGTCAGGAAGACCAGTACTTC
cdr3_aa: CSTGQEDQYF

d_call: -
clone_size: -
v_call: TRBV5-1
cdr3_length: 14
j_call: TRBJ1-1
cdr3_nt: TGCGCCAGCAGCTTAGATTTCCCTCTTACTGAAGCTTTCTTT
cdr3_aa: CASSLDFPLTEAFF